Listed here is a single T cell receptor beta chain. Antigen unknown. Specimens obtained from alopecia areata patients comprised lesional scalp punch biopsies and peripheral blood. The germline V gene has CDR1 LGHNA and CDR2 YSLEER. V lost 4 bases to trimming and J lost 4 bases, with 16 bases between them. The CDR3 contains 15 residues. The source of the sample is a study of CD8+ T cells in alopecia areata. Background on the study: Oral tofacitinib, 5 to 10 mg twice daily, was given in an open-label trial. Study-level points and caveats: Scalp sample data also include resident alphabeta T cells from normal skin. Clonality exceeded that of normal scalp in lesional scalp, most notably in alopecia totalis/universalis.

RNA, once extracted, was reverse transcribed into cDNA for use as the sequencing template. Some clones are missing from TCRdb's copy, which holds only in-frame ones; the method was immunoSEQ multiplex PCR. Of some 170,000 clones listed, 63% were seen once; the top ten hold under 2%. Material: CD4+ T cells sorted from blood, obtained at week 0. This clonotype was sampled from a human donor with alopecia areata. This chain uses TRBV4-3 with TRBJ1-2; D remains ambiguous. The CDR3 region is CASSPGGVGFYGYTF. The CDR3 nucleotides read TGCGCCAGCAGCCCGGGCGGAGTAGGGTTCTATGGCTACACCTTC.